The present T cell receptor beta chain was sequenced within a study of blood T cell repertoires in COVID-19. Study overall: The origin of the acute and convalescent COVID-19 samples was the United States, Italy and Spain. Nucleic acid was either cDNA or gDNA, and it came from T cells, B-cell-depleted T cells, or PBMCs.

Seattle researchers signed up patients amid active infection and tracked them longitudinally. Original handling: Counts of nucleated cells, estimated from reference gene primer amplification, were obtained. Sequenced by immunoSEQ multiplex PCR; TCRdb stores in-frame clones only, minus some. From that table come the V and J calls and clone size; the DNA was used to work out D and trimming. The data contain about 250,000 clones, about 82% of them seen just once; the ten biggest clones take up approximately 5.1%. Germline assignment: CDR1 SGHRS and CDR2 YFSETQ. V lost 0 bases, J lost 3 bases, and 10 bases stayed unmatched. The CDR3 contains 18 residues.

The chain has TRBV5-1 and TRBJ2-1, with 9 bases identical to TRBD2. The sample taken for sequencing was peripheral blood. The clonotype originates from a man aged 50 to 59 with COVID-19, enrolled during active disease. CDR3 amino acids: CASSLGASGALDYNEQFF. The CDR3 region has the DNA TGCGCCAGCAGCTTGGGGGCTAGCGGGGCGCTTGACTACAATGAGCAGTTCTTC.